This is a list of T cell receptor beta chains from one sample in a study of blood T cell repertoires in COVID-19. Method: immunoSEQ multiplex PCR; TCRdb's copy keeps in-frame clones and lacks some. Altogether 150,000 to 250,000 clones are present, approximately 84% being singletons, with the ten largest covering roughly 6.9%. Input material: PBMCs or T cells enriched from blood (not recorded which). The receptors here all came from a middle-aged man who had recovered from COVID-19. Both conserved end residues are part of each CDR3. A D gene is named only where the DNA matches it firmly. Part of the rows lack a size; the others show once, few, many or a class for expanded clones.

clone_size	j_call	v_call	d_call	cdr3_aa	cdr3_nt
NA	TRBJ2-5	TRBV30	TRBD2	CAWSDPVSGGARETQYF	TGTGCCTGGAGTGACCCAGTTAGCGGGGGGGCCAGGGAGACCCAGTACTTC
NA	TRBJ2-1	TRBV3-1/TRBV3-2	TRBD1	CASSQDTGVFSYNEQFF	TGTGCCAGCAGCCAAGACACAGGGGTCTTCTCCTACAATGAGCAGTTCTTC
NA	TRBJ1-4	TRBV21-1	NA	CASNRATNEKLFF	TGTGCCAGTAACAGGGCAACTAATGAAAAACTGTTTTTT
once	TRBJ2-5	TRBV10-3	NA	CAVRQDPGGTQYF	TGTGCCGTCCGACAGGACCCGGGGGGGACCCAGTACTTC
NA	TRBJ1-6	TRBV6-5	NA	CASSLQGRYNSPLHF	TGTGCCAGCAGTTTACAGGGTCGATATAATTCACCCCTCCACTTT
NA	TRBJ2-2	TRBV2	TRBD2	CASRRLAGGHGELFF	TGTGCCAGCAGGCGACTAGCGGGGGGCCACGGGGAGCTGTTTTTT
once	TRBJ1-2	TRBV6-5	NA	CASSPIGGLRGYTF	TGTGCCAGCAGCCCGATTGGGGGGTTGAGGGGCTACACCTTC
NA	TRBJ2-7	TRBV7-2	NA	CASSLVTGDRITSYEQYF	TGTGCCAGCAGCTTAGTGACGGGGGACAGAATAACCTCCTACGAGCAGTACTTC
NA	TRBJ1-2	TRBV9	TRBD1	CASSGQGFGVYGYTF	TGTGCCAGCAGCGGACAGGGGTTTGGGGTCTATGGCTACACCTTC
NA	TRBJ2-1	TRBV9	TRBD2	CASSVEGGWSGSYNEQFF	TGTGCCAGCAGCGTAGAGGGCGGTTGGAGCGGGAGTTACAATGAGCAGTTCTTC
NA	TRBJ2-5	TRBV27	TRBD2	CASCGLGKETQYF	TGTGCCAGCTGCGGACTAGGGAAAGAGACCCAGTACTTC
NA	TRBJ2-2	TRBV5-1	TRBD1	CASQATGGAGTGELFF	TGCGCCAGCCAGGCCACAGGGGGAGCGGGCACCGGGGAGCTGTTTTTT
NA	TRBJ1-2	TRBV6-5	NA	CASSRRQDSGYTF	TGTGCCAGCAGTCGCCGACAGGATTCGGGCTACACCTTC
NA	TRBJ2-1	TRBV30	TRBD2	CAWRPKRGGRGSYNEQFF	TGTGCCTGGCGCCCAAAGCGGGGGGGGAGAGGCTCCTACAATGAGCAGTTCTTC
many	TRBJ2-5	TRBV9	NA	CASSPGGPGRQETQYF	TGTGCCAGCAGCCCCGGGGGGCCTGGGCGGCAAGAGACCCAGTACTTC
NA	TRBJ2-3	TRBV21-1	NA	CASSKELETGRTDTQYF	TGTGCCAGCAGCAAAGAATTGGAGACAGGACGCACAGATACGCAGTATTTT
once	TRBJ1-5	TRBV4-3	TRBD1	CASSQDITGANFQPQHF	TGCGCCAGCAGCCAAGATATTACAGGGGCCAACTTTCAGCCCCAGCATTTT
NA	TRBJ2-7	TRBV11-2	TRBD1	CASSLAPTVDRGKQYF	TGTGCCAGCAGCTTAGCGCCTACGGTAGACAGGGGTAAGCAGTACTTC
NA	TRBJ2-3	TRBV24-1	TRBD2	CATSDGGTTGSITDTQYF	TGTGCCACCAGTGATGGCGGGACTACCGGATCTATCACAGATACGCAGTATTTT
NA	TRBJ1-2	TRBV27	TRBD1	CASSRSTGNYGYTF	TGTGCCAGCAGTCGATCGACAGGGAACTATGGCTACACCTTC
NA	TRBJ2-7	TRBV15	TRBD1	CATSREDRGLYEQYF	TGTGCCACCAGCAGAGAAGACAGGGGGCTCTACGAGCAGTACTTC
NA	TRBJ1-1	TRBV5-1	TRBD1	CASSLPQGANTEAFF	TGCGCCAGCAGCTTGCCCCAGGGGGCGAACACTGAAGCTTTCTTT
NA	TRBJ1-6	TRBV4-2	TRBD1	CASSRTGGYNSPLHF	TGTGCCAGCAGCCGCACAGGGGGATATAATTCACCCCTCCACTTT
NA	TRBJ1-1	TRBV7-9	NA	CASSLAGGMGAFF	TGTGCCAGCAGCTTAGCTGGGGGCATGGGAGCTTTCTTT
few	TRBJ1-1	TRBV6-5	NA	CASSYGAGETEAFF	TGTGCCAGCAGTTACGGGGCAGGGGAGACTGAAGCTTTCTTT
NA	TRBJ2-1	TRBV29-1	NA	CSGTDSNEQFF	TGCAGCGGGACGGACAGCAATGAGCAGTTCTTC
once	TRBJ1-2	TRBV2	TRBD1	CASSEVTGDYGYTF	TGTGCCAGCAGTGAGGTAACAGGGGACTATGGCTACACCTTC
NA	TRBJ2-3	TRBV5-1	NA	CASSPRPRLDADTQYF	TGCGCCAGCAGCCCCAGACCCCGACTAGACGCAGATACGCAGTATTTT
NA	TRBJ1-4	TRBV9	NA	CASSPHVGVEKLFF	TGTGCCAGCAGCCCCCACGTAGGGGTGGAAAAACTGTTTTTT
NA	TRBJ1-1	TRBV19	NA	CASSMTTGMNTEAFF	TGTGCCAGTAGTATGACAACAGGGATGAACACTGAAGCTTTCTTT
NA	TRBJ2-2	TRBV27	NA	CASSSRQGQTGELFF	TGTGCCAGCAGTTCCCGGCAGGGGCAGACCGGGGAGCTGTTTTTT
NA	TRBJ2-7	TRBV25-1	NA	CASSEWAGAYEQYF	TGTGCCAGCAGTGAATGGGCAGGGGCCTACGAGCAGTACTTC
NA	TRBJ2-7	TRBV28	TRBD1	CASSSTGTVRYEQYF	TGTGCCAGCAGTTCCACCGGGACAGTAAGGTACGAGCAGTACTTC
NA	TRBJ2-5	TRBV9	NA	CASSVGREGETQYF	TGTGCCAGCAGCGTAGGCAGGGAAGGAGAGACCCAGTACTTC
NA	TRBJ1-6	TRBV4-1	TRBD1	CASSQDRGSPLHF	TGCGCCAGCAGCCAGGACAGGGGTTCACCCCTCCACTTT
once	TRBJ1-1	TRBV27	TRBD1	CASSSRQGFMEAFF	TGTGCCAGCAGTTCGCGACAGGGCTTCATGGAGGCTTTCTTT
NA	TRBJ1-6	TRBV18	TRBD1	CASSPRDRAPGVYHF	TGTGCCAGCTCACCCCGGGACAGGGCCCCTGGGGTGTACCACTTT
NA	TRBJ2-5	TRBV28	TRBD1	CATDRDRAQETQYF	TGTGCCACAGACCGGGACAGGGCCCAAGAGACCCAGTACTTC
NA	TRBJ2-6	TRBV15	NA	CATGDSGANVLTF	TGTGCCACGGGCGACTCTGGGGCCAACGTCCTGACTTTC
NA	TRBJ1-1	TRBV3-1/TRBV3-2	NA	CASSQGGGTEAFF	TGTGCCAGCAGCCAAGGGGGGGGCACTGAAGCTTTCTTT
NA	TRBJ1-1	TRBV11-2	NA	CASSHKWTDAAAFF	TGTGCCAGCAGCCATAAGTGGACAGATGCGGCAGCTTTCTTT
NA	TRBJ1-2	TRBV21-1	NA	CASNVDRGSYGYTF	TGTGCCAGCAACGTGGACAGGGGTAGTTATGGCTACACCTTC
NA	TRBJ2-2	TRBV6-5	NA	CASSFTGNTGELFF	TGTGCCAGCAGTTTTACAGGGAACACCGGGGAGCTGTTTTTT
NA	TRBJ2-3	TRBV7-2	NA	CASSFAGVDTQYF	TGTGCCAGCAGCTTCGCAGGGGTAGATACGCAGTATTTT
once	TRBJ1-3	TRBV28	TRBD1	CASSLFHRGPGNTIYF	TGTGCCAGCAGTTTATTCCACAGGGGGCCTGGAAACACCATATATTTT
NA	TRBJ1-4	TRBV7-6	TRBD1	CASSFTTGTGEKLFF	TGTGCCAGCAGCTTCACGACAGGGACGGGTGAAAAACTGTTTTTT
NA	TRBJ1-1	TRBV7-9	NA	CASSDPRGGRTEAFF	TGTGCCAGCAGCGACCCCCGGGGGGGGCGGACTGAAGCTTTCTTT
NA	TRBJ1-2	TRBV12-3/TRBV12-4	NA	CASMRGANGGYTF	TGTGCCAGCATGCGGGGGGCGAATGGTGGCTACACCTTC
NA	TRBJ1-2	TRBV6-1	NA	CASSEGANYGYTF	TGTGCCAGCAGTGAAGGAGCTAACTATGGCTACACCTTC
few	TRBJ1-1	TRBV30	NA	CAWSREQSYTEAFF	TGTGCCTGGAGTCGGGAACAGTCTTACACTGAAGCTTTCTTT
NA	TRBJ1-4	TRBV19	NA	CASSTGLPNEKLFF	TGTGCCAGTAGTACGGGACTTCCAAATGAAAAACTGTTTTTT
NA	TRBJ2-5	TRBV7-9	NA	CASSSRPGLGGQETQYF	TGTGCCAGCAGCTCGAGACCAGGACTAGGGGGACAAGAGACCCAGTACTTC
NA	TRBJ1-1	TRBV6-5	NA	CASSYRGSREAFF	TGTGCCAGCAGTTACCGGGGAAGTCGTGAAGCTTTCTTT
NA	TRBJ2-7	TRBV14	NA	CASSQDHGYEQYF	TGTGCCAGCAGCCAAGATCACGGGTACGAGCAGTACTTC